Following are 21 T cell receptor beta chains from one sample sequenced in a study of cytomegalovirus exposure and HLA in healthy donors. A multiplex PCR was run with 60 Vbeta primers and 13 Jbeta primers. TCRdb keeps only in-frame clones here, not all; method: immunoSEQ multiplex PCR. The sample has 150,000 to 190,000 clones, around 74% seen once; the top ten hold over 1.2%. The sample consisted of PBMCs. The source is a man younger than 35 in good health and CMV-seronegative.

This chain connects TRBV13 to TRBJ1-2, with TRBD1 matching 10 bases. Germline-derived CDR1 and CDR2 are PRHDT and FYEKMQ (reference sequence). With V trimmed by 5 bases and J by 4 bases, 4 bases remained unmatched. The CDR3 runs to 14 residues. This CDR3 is CASSLGTGAYGYTF. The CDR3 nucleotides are TGTGCCAGCAGCCTCGGGACAGGGGCCTATGGCTACACCTTC.

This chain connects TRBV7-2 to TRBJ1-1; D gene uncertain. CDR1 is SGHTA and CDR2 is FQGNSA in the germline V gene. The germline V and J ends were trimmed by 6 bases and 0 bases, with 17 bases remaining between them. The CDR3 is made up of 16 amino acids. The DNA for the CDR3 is TGTGCCAGCAGGGCAGGCCTCCTCCCCATGAACACTGAAGCTTTCTTT. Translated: CASRAGLLPMNTEAFF.

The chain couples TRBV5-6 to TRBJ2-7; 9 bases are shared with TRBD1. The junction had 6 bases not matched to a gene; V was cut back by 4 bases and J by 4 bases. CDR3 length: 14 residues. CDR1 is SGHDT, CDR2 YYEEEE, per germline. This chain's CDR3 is CASSPGQGPYEQYF. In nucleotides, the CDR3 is TGTGCCAGCAGCCCGGGACAGGGCCCTTACGAGCAGTACTTC.

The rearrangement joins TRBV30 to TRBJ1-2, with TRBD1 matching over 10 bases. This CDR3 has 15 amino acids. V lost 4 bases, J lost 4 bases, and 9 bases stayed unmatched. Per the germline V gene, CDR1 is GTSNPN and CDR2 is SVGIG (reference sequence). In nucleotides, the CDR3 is TGTGCCTGGACCCGGTCTGGGACAGGGGCCTATGGCTACACCTTC. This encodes CAWTRSGTGAYGYTF.

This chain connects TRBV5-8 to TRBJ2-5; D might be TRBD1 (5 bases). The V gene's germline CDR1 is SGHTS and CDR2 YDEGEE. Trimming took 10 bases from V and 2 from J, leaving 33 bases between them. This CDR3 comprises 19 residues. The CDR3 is CAGRYNPPGPERLQETQYF. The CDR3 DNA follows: TGTGCCGGCCGATATAACCCGCCAGGGCCAGAGCGTCTACAAGAGACCCAGTACTTC. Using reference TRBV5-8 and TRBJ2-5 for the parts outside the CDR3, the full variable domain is EAGVTQSPTHLIKTRGQQATLRCSPISGHTSVYWYQQALGLGLQFLLWYDEGEERNRGNFPPRFSGRQFPNYSSELNVNALELEDSALYLCAGRYNPPGPERLQETQYFGPGTRLLVL.

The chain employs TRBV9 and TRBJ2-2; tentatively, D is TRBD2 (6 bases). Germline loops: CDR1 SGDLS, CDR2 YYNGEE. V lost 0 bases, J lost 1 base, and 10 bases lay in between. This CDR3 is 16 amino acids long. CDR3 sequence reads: CASSVANSGNTGELFF. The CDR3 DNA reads TGTGCCAGCAGCGTAGCGAATAGCGGGAACACCGGGGAGCTGTTTTTT.

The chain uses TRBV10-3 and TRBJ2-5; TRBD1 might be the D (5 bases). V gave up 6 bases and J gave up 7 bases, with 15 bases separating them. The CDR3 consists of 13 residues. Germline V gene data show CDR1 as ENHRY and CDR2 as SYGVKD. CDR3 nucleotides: TGTGCCATCAGGGGGCATGAGGCCCCGACCCAGTACTTC. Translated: CAIRGHEAPTQYF.

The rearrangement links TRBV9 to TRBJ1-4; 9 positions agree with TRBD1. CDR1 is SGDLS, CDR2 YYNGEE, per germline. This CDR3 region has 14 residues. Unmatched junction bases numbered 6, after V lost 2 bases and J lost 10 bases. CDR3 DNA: TGTGCCAGCAGCGTGGGACAGGGTGGGGGAAAACTGTTTTTT. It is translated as CASSVGQGGGKLFF.

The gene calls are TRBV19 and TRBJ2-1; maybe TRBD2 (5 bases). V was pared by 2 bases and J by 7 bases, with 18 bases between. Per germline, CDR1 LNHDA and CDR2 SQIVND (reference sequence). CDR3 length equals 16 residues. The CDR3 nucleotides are TGTGCCAGTAGTATAAGTACCAGGAGGCTGCGGAATGAGCAGTTCTTC. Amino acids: CASSISTRRLRNEQFF.

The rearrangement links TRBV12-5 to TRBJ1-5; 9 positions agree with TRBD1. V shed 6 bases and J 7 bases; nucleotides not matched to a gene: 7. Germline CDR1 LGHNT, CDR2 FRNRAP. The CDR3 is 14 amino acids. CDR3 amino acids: CASGAWTGDQPQHF. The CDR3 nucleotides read TGTGCTAGTGGGGCCTGGACAGGGGACCAGCCCCAGCATTTT.

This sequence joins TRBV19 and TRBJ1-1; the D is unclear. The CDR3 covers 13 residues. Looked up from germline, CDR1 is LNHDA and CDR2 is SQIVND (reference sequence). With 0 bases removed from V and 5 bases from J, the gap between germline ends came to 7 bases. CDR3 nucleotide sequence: TGTGCCAGTAGTATAGATGAAGAGACTGAAGCTTTCTTT. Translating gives CASSIDEETEAFF.

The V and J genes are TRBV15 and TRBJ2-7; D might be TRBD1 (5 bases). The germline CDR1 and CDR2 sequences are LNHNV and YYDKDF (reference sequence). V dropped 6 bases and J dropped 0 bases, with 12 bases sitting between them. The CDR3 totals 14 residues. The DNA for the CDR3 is TGTGCCACCAGTAGGGGTATAAGCTCCTACGAGCAGTACTTC. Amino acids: CATSRGISSYEQYF.

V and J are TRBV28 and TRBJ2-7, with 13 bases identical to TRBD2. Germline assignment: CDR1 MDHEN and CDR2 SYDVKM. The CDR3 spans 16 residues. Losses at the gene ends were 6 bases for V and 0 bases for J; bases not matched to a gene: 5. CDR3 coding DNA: TGTGCCAGCAGGACTAGCGGGAGGTCCTTCTCCTACGAGCAGTACTTC. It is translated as CASRTSGRSFSYEQYF.

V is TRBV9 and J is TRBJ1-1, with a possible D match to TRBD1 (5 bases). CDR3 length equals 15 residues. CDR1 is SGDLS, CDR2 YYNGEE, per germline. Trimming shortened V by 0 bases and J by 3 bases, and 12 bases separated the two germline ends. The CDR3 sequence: CASSVAGGLDTEAFF. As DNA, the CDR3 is TGTGCCAGCAGCGTAGCCGGGGGGTTGGACACTGAAGCTTTCTTT.

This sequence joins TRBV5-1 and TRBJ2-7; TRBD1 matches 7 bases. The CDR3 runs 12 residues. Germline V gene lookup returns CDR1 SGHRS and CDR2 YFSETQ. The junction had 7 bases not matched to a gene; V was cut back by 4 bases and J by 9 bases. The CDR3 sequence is CASSRDSLGQYF. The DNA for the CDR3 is TGCGCCAGCAGCCGGGACAGCCTAGGGCAGTACTTC. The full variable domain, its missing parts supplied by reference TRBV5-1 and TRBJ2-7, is KAGVTQTPRYLIKTRGQQVTLSCSPISGHRSVSWYQQTPGQGLQFLFEYFSETQRNKGNFPGRFSGRQFSNSRSEMNVSTLELGDSALYLCASSRDSLGQYFGPGTRLTVT.

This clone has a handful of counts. The CDR3 loop reads CASSVLAGGKSYEQFF. Here the CDR3 DNA reads TGTGCCAGCAGCGTGCTAGCGGGAGGAAAGTCGTATGAGCAGTTCTTC. The chain joins TRBV5-4 to TRBJ2-1; 11 bases match TRBD2. The germline CDR1 and CDR2 sequences are SGHNT and YYREEE (reference sequence). The CDR3 runs to 16 residues. J was trimmed by 8 bases and V by 4 bases; bases with no gene match: 11.

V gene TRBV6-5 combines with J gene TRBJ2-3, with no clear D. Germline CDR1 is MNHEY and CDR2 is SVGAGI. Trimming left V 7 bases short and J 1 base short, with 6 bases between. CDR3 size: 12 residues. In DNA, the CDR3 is TGTGCCAGCACTCAGGGCACAGATACGCAGTATTTT. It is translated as CASTQGTDTQYF.

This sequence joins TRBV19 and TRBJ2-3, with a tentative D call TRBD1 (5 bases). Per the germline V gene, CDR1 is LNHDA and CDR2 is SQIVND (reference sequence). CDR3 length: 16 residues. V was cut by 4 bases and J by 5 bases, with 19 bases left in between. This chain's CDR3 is CASSSATAGWGDTQYF. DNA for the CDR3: TGTGCCAGTAGTAGTGCTACGGCAGGGTGGGGAGATACGCAGTATTTT. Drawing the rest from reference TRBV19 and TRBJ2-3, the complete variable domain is DGGITQSPKYLFRKEGQNVTLSCEQNLNHDAMYWYRQDPGQGLRLIYYSQIVNDFQKGDIAEGYSVSREKKESFPLTVTSAQKNPTAFYLCASSSATAGWGDTQYFGPGTRLTVL.

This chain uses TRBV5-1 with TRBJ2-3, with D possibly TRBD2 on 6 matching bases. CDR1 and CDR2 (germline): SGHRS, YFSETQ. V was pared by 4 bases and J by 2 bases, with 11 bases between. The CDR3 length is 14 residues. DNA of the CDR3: TGCGCCAGCAGCCCGGGGGAGGTCACAGATACGCAGTATTTT. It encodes CASSPGEVTDTQYF. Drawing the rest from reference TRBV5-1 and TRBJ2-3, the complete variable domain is KAGVTQTPRYLIKTRGQQVTLSCSPISGHRSVSWYQQTPGQGLQFLFEYFSETQRNKGNFPGRFSGRQFSNSRSEMNVSTLELGDSALYLCASSPGEVTDTQYFGPGTRLTVL.

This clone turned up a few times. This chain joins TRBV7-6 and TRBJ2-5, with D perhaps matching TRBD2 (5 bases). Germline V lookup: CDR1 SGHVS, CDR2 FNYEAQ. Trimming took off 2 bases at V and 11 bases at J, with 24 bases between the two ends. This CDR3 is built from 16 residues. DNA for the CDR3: TGTGCCAGCAGCTTAATTTTAGTGCCCTTCGCGAGGGAGCAGTACTTC. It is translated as CASSLILVPFAREQYF.

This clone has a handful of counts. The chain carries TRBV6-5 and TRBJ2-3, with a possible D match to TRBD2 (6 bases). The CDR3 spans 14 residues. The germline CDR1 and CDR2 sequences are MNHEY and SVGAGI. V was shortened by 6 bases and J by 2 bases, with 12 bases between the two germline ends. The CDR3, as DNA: TGTGCCAGCAGGACGGGAGCGATCACAGATACGCAGTATTTT. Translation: CASRTGAITDTQYF.